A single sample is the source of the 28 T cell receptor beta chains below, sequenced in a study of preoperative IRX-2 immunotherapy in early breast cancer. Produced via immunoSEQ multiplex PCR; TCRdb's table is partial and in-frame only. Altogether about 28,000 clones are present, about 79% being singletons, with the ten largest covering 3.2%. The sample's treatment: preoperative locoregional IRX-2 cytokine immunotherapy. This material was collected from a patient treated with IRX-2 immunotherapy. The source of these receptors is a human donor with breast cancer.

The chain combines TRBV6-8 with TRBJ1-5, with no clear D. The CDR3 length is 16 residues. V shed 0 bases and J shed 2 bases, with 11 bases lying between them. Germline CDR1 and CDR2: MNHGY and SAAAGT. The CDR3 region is CASSYSTPAGNQPQHF. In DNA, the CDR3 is TGTGCCAGCAGTTACTCGACACCGGCAGGCAATCAGCCCCAGCATTTT.

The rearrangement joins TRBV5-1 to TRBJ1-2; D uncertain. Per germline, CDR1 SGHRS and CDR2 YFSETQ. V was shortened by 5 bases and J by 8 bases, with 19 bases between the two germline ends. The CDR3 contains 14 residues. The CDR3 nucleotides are TGCGCCAGCAGATCCTCGGACGTTCAGGTCGGCTACACCTTC. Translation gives CASRSSDVQVGYTF.

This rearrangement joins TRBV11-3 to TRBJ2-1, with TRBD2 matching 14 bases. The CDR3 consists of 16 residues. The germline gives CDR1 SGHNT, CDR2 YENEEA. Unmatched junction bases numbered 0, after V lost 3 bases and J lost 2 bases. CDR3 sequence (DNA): TGTGCCAGCAGCTTGGGACTAGCGGGGGCCTACAATGAGCAGTTCTTC. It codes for CASSLGLAGAYNEQFF.

The DNA of the CDR3 is TGTGCCAGCAGCTTAGAGATCACCTACGGTCGGGGGTGGCTCGAGCAGTACTTC. Translated: CASSLEITYGRGWLEQYF. The chain carries TRBV7-1 and TRBJ2-7, with D perhaps matching TRBD2 (6 bases). TRBV7-1 is sorted into the ORF group, with uncertain function. The CDR3 has 18 residues. Trimming took off 4 bases at V and 6 bases at J, with 28 bases between the two ends.

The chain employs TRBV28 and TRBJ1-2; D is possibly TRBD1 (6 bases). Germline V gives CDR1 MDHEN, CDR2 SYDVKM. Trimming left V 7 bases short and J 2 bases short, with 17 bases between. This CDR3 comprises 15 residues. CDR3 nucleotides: TGTGCCAGCACACCCCCGGGGGCGTCAAACTATGGCTACACCTTC. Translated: CASTPPGASNYGYTF.

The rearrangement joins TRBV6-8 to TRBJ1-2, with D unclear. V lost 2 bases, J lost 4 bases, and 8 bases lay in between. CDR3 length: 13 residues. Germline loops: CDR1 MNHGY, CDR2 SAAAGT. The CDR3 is CASSYPLRYGYTF. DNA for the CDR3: TGTGCCAGCAGTTACCCTTTGCGCTATGGCTACACCTTC.

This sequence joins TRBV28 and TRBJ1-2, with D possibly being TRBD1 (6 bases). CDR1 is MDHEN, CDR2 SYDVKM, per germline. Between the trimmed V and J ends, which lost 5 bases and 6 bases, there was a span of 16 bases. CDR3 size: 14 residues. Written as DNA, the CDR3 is TGTGCCAGCAGTACCATTCAGGGGTTACATGGCTACACCTTC. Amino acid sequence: CASSTIQGLHGYTF.

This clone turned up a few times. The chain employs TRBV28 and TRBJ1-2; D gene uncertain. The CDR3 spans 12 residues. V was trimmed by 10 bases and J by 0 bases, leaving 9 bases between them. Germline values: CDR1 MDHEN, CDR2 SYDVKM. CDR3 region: CATTYTNYGYTF. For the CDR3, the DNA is TGTGCCACAACCTACACTAACTATGGCTACACCTTC.

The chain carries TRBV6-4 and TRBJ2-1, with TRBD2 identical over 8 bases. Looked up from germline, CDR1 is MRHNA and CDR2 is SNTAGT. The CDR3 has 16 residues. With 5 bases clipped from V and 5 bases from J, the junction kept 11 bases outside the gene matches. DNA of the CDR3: TGTGCCAGCAGTTATTCGTTTAGCGGGAAGAACAATGAGCAGTTCTTC. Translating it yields CASSYSFSGKNNEQFF.

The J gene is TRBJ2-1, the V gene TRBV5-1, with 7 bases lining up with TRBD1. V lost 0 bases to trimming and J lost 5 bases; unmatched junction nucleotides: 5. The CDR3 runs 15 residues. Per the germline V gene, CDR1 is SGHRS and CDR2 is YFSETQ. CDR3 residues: CASSLGQGPHNEQFF. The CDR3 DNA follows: TGCGCCAGCAGCTTGGGACAGGGACCTCACAATGAGCAGTTCTTC.

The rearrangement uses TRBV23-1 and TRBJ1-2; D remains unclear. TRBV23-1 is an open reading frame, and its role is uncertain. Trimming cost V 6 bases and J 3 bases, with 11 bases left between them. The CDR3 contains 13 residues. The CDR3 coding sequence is TGCGCCAGCAGCCAAGACGGTTACTATGGCTACACCTTC. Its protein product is CASSQDGYYGYTF.

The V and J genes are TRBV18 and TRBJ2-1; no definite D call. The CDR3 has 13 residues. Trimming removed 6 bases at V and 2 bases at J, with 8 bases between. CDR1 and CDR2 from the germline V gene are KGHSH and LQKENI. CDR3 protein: CASSLDTYNEQFF. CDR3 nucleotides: TGTGCCAGCTCCCTCGACACCTACAATGAGCAGTTCTTC.

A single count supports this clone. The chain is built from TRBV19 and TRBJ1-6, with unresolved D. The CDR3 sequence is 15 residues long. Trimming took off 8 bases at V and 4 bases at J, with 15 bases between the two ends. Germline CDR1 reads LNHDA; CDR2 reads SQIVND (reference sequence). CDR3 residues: CASHLGGGYNSPLHF. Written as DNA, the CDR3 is TGTGCCAGTCACCTCGGCGGAGGGTATAATTCACCCCTCCACTTT.

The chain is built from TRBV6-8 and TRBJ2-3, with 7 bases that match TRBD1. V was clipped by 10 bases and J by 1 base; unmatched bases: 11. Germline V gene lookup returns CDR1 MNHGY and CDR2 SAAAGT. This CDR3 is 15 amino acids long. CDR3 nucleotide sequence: TGTGCCATCCTCTCCCGGGACAGTGGCACAGATACGCAGTATTTT. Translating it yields CAILSRDSGTDTQYF.

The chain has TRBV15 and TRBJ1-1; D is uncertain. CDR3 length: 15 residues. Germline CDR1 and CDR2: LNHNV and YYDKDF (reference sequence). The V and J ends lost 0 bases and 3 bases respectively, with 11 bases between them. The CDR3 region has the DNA TGTGCCACCAGCAGAGATTCAGGCGGGGACACTGAAGCTTTCTTT. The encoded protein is CATSRDSGGDTEAFF.

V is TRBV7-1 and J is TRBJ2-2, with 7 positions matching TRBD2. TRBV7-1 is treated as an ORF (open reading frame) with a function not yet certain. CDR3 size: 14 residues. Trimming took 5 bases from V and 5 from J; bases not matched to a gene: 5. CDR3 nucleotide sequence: TGTGCCAGCAGCCCCCAGGGAGGGACCGGGGAGCTGTTTTTT. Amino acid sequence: CASSPQGGTGELFF.

The CDR3 spells CAWTGNSNQPQHF. The CDR3 region has the DNA TGTGCCTGGACAGGTAATAGCAATCAGCCCCAGCATTTT. The chain employs TRBV30 and TRBJ1-5; D is unresolved. V was trimmed by 4 bases and J by 0 bases, leaving 7 bases between them. CDR3 length: 13 amino acids. CDR1 is GTSNPN, CDR2 SVGIG, per germline (reference sequence).

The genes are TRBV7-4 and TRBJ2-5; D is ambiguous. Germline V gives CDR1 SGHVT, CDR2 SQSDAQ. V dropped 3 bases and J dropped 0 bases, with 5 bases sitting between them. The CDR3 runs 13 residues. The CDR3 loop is CASSFQNQETQYF. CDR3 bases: TGTGCCAGCAGCTTCCAGAACCAAGAGACCCAGTACTTC.

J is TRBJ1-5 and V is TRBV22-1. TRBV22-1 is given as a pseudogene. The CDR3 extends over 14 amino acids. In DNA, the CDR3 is TGTGCCAGCAGCGCGCAGGCTAGGGACCAGCCCCAGCATTTT. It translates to CASSAQARDQPQHF.

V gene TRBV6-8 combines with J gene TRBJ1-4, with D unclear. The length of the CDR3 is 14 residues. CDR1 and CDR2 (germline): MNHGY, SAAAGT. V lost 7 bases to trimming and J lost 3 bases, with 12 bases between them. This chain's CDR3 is CASKQLAANEKLFF. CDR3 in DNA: TGTGCCAGCAAGCAGTTGGCGGCTAATGAAAAACTGTTTTTT.

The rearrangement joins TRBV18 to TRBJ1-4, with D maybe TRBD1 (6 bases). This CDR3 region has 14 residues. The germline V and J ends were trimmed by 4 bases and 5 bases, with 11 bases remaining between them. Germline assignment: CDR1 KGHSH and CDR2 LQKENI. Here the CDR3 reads CASSQQGWNEKLFF. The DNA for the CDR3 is TGTGCCAGCTCACAACAGGGATGGAATGAAAAACTGTTTTTT.

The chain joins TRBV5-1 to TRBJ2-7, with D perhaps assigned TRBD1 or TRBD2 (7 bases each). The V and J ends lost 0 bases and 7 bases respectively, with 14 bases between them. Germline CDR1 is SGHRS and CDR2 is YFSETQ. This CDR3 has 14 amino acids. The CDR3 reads CASSLAAGGDEQYF. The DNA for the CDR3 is TGCGCCAGCAGCTTGGCAGCAGGGGGGGATGAGCAGTACTTC.

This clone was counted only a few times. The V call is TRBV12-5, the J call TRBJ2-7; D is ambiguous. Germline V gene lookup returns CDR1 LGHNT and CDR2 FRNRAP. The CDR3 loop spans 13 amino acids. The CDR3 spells CASSSSVPYEQYF. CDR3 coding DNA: TGTGCCAGCTCCAGTTCAGTACCCTACGAGCAGTACTTC.

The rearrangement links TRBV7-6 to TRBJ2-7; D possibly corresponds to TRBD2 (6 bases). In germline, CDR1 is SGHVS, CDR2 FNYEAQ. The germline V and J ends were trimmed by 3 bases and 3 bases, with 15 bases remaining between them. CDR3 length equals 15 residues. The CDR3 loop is CASSFSTGADYEQYF. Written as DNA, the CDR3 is TGTGCCAGCAGCTTTTCTACGGGAGCCGACTACGAGCAGTACTTC.

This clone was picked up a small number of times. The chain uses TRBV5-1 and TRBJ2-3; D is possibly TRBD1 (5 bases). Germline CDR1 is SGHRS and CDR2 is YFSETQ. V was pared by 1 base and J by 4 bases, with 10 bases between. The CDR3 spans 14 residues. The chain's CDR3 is CASSLQGSADTQYF. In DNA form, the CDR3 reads TGCGCCAGCAGCTTGCAGGGCTCGGCAGATACGCAGTATTTT.

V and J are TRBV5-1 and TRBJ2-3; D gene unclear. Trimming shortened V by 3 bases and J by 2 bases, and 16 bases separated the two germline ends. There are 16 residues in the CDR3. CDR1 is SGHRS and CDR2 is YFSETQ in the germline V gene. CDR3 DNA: TGCGCCAGCAGCTCCGAGTTGGCCGGGCTCACAGATACGCAGTATTTT. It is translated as CASSSELAGLTDTQYF.

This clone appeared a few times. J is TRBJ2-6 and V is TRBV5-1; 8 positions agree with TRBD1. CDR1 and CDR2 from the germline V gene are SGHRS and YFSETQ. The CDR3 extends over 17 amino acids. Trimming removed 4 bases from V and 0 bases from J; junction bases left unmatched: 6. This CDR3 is CASSVTGGPSGANVLTF. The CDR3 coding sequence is TGCGCCAGCAGCGTAACAGGGGGGCCCTCTGGGGCCAACGTCCTGACTTTC.

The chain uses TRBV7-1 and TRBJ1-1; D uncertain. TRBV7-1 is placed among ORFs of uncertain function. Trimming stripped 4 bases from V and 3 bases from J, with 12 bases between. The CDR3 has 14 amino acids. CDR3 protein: CASSLSWEHTEAFF. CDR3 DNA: TGTGCCAGCAGCTTATCCTGGGAGCACACTGAAGCTTTCTTT.